The present entry profiles one TCR beta chain with its context. Its antigen is unknown. It was with a sample-barcoded 5' primer and a J-beta primer mix that a second PCR of about 7 to 12 cycles was run. Every cDNA molecule bore a tag from a template-switch adaptor containing 12 random nucleotides. Each CDR3 protein gets one entry after TCRdb re-called the 5' RACE reads with MiXCR. The table shows over a million distinct CDR3 sequences, with roughly 43% occurring only once. The sample comes from a study of blood T cells in healthy people across ages. Trimming cost V 2 bases and J 8 bases; bases outside gene matches: 11. Germline V gene lookup returns CDR1 LGHNA and CDR2 YSLEER. The CDR3 is made up of 15 amino acids. Overall study findings and caveats: Naive CD4+ cells and diversity were both higher in long-lived donors than in aged donors. Samples with more naive T cells showed higher observed beta diversity.

This TCR came from a woman aged 18-29 years in good health. This chain connects TRBV4-3 to TRBJ1-2; 7 nucleotides align to TRBD1. Sequencing was done on a sample of blood. The CDR3 loop reads CASSQIGTAPEGYTF. The CDR3, as DNA: TGCGCCAGCAGCCAAATCGGGACAGCGCCTGAGGGCTACACCTTC.